This record looks at one TCR beta chain sequence and its context. These data come from a study of blood T cell repertoires in COVID-19. About the research overall: Sites across the United States, Italy and Spain contributed samples from acute and convalescent COVID-19.

Clones were sequenced by immunoSEQ multiplex PCR, and TCRdb holds only the in-frame ones, with some missing. Found here are a few hundred thousand clones, 88% of them singletons; the top ten hold 8% to 9.5%. The length of the CDR3 is 14 residues. V was clipped by 3 bases and J by 5 bases, with 13 bases between them. Germline assignment: CDR1 MNHNS and CDR2 SASEGT. The sequence was obtained from a woman aged 55-69 years who had recovered from COVID-19. The sequenced material came from PBMCs or T cells enriched from blood (not recorded which). The V and J genes are TRBV6-1 and TRBJ1-2; the D gene is possibly TRBD1 (5 bases). The CDR3 coding sequence is TGTGCCAGCAGTGAGGAGGGAAGGGGTTATGGCTACACCTTC. This translates into CASSEEGRGYGYTF.